This passage covers 9 T cell receptor beta chains from one sample sequenced in a study of post-analysis software for immune sequencing data. Points from the study as a whole: Patients had higher frequencies than controls of about five TRBV segments, including TRBV5-6, TRBV5-1 and TRBV20-1.

Carried by the TCR beta cDNA libraries were unique molecular identifiers. MiXCR, run by TCRdb on the PCR reads, gives a single entry per CDR3 protein. The sample has 600,000 to 750,000 distinct CDR3 sequences; more than 50% are singletons. These TCRs are of unknown antigen specificity. Sequenced sample: blood. These receptors were taken from a girl aged 2 to 10 with multiple sclerosis.

V is TRBV15 and J is TRBJ1-2, with D possibly TRBD1 on 5 matching bases. V gave up 5 bases and J gave up 4 bases, with 14 bases separating them. The CDR3 is 14 residues long. Germline assignment: CDR1 LNHNV and CDR2 YYDKDF (reference sequence). In nucleotides, the CDR3 is TGTGCCACCAGCTTTCCCGGAAGGGGCTATGGCTACACCTTC. It is translated as CATSFPGRGYGYTF.

V gene TRBV12-3 or TRBV12-4 combines with J gene TRBJ2-4, with TRBD1 identical over 8 bases. The CDR3 runs to 11 residues. V gave up 11 bases and J gave up 8 bases; unmatched junction bases: 5. DNA for the CDR3: TGTGCCGGTGGACAGGGAGACATTCAGTACTTC. It encodes CAGGQGDIQYF.

This clonotype was recorded a few times. The V and J genes are TRBV11-2 and TRBJ2-1; 13 positions match TRBD2. Germline CDR1 and CDR2: SGHAT and FQNNGV. With V trimmed by 5 bases and J by 5 bases, 6 bases remained unmatched. The CDR3 is made up of 16 amino acids. CDR3 in amino acids: CASSTGLAGPHNEQFF. The DNA of the CDR3 is TGTGCCAGCAGCACGGGACTAGCGGGACCCCACAATGAGCAGTTCTTC. Full variable domain (missing parts from reference TRBV11-2 and TRBJ2-1): EAGVAQSPRYKIIEKRQSVAFWCNPISGHATLYWYQQILGQGPKLLIQFQNNGVVDDSQLPKDRFSAERLKGVDSTLKIQPAKLEDSAVYLCASSTGLAGPHNEQFFGPGTRLTVL.

The chain has TRBV27 and TRBJ1-2; D is unresolved. The CDR3 is 15 residues long. The germline gives CDR1 MNHEY, CDR2 SMNVEV (reference sequence). Trimming left V 6 bases short and J 2 bases short, with 16 bases between. CDR3 in amino acids: CASSPGLPRNYGYTF. CDR3 coding DNA: TGTGCCAGCAGCCCCGGTCTACCCAGGAACTATGGCTACACCTTC.

The chain has TRBV7-2 and TRBJ2-2, with D possibly being TRBD2 (5 bases). The CDR3 totals 15 residues. Germline V gives CDR1 SGHTA, CDR2 FQGNSA. V was cut by 6 bases and J by 3 bases, with 14 bases left in between. The CDR3 DNA is TGTGCCAGCAGGCTCGGGAATTGGGACACCGGGGAGCTGTTTTTT. Protein product: CASRLGNWDTGELFF.

This sequence joins TRBV21-1 and TRBJ2-3; the D segment call TRBD2 is taken from the table without a DNA check. TRBV21-1 is classified as a pseudogene. The CDR3 covers 17 residues. This chain's CDR3 is CASPRVPKREIADTQYF. The CDR3 DNA reads as TGTGCCAGCCCCCGAGTCCCTAAACGGGAGATAGCAGATACGCAGTATTTT.

In this sample, this clonotype turned up once. This could be a read error, since a much larger clone is one nucleotide away. Here the CDR3 reads CASSAGTYEQYF. Here the CDR3 DNA reads TGTGCCAGCAGCGCAGGGACCTACGAGCAGTACTTC. The gene calls are TRBV2 and TRBJ2-7; TRBD1 might be the D (5 bases). Trimming pared 6 bases from V and 2 bases from J, leaving 8 bases between. Germline lookup yields CDR1 SNHLY and CDR2 FYNNEI. CDR3 length: 12 residues.

The gene calls are TRBV4-3 and TRBJ2-5, with 10 bases matching TRBD2. Germline assignment: CDR1 LGHNA and CDR2 YSLEER. V was clipped by 3 bases and J by 3 bases; unmatched bases: 7. This CDR3 contains 16 residues. The CDR3 DNA reads TGCGCCAGCAGCCAGGGTAGTCTAGCGGGGGAAGAGACCCAGTACTTC. It codes for CASSQGSLAGEETQYF.

This rearrangement joins TRBV3-1 to TRBJ2-1; 11 bases agree with TRBD2. The V gene's germline CDR1 is LGHDT and CDR2 YNNKEL (reference sequence). The CDR3 has 16 amino acids. V gave up 5 bases and J gave up 2 bases; unmatched junction bases: 5. CDR3 residues: CASSSTSGETYNEQFF. The CDR3, as DNA: TGTGCCAGCAGCTCGACTAGCGGGGAAACCTACAATGAGCAGTTCTTC.